This T cell receptor beta chain was captured by sequencing in a study of blood T cell repertoires in COVID-19. V lost 3 bases and J lost 8; bases outside the gene matches: 3. The CDR3 consists of 11 residues. Germline CDR1 and CDR2: DFQATT and SNEGSKA (reference sequence). Repertoires were generated with immunoSEQ multiplex PCR, while TCRdb's copy carries only in-frame clones and drops some. The sample consists of over 150,000 clones, around 81% of them appearing once. The source is a woman older than 75 with COVID-19, enrolled during active disease. The sequencing sample was made of peripheral blood. V is TRBV20-1 and J is TRBJ1-2, with 7 nucleotides matching TRBD1. DNA of the CDR3: TGCAGTGCTAGCGGACAGGTGGGCTACACCTTC. It is translated as CSASGQVGYTF.